This paragraph reports one T cell receptor (beta chain). What antigen it recognizes has not been identified. No quality values exist for individual bases; no much larger clone is one base distant. The intended sense of this specimen's treatment or condition label: about 20 received Ad26.COV2.S at low or high dose, single or two shots; about 5 received placebo; per-sample allocation not given. For vaccine and placebo recipients, the sequenced repertoires came from samples collected on day 63 after the first injection. In Cohort 1b, about 27 adults aged 18-55 years were enrolled at a single site in Boston, USA, between 29 July and 7 August 2020. As a vaccine, Ad26.COV2.S was a replication-incompetent adenovirus type 26 vector that expressed a prefusion-stabilized SARS-CoV-2 spike protein derived from the original Wuhan strain. This specimen belongs to a study of Ad26.COV2.S vaccination and SARS-CoV-2 variants (dated by TCRdb to the early 2020s). Study-wide context: Donors in the vaccine arm were drawn from COV1001, a multicentre, randomized, double-blind, placebo-controlled phase I-IIa trial testing Ad26.COV2.S in healthy adults. Dosing of Ad26.COV2.S was intramuscular, at either 5x10^10 or 1x10^11 viral particles, delivered as one shot or as two shots spaced 56 days apart. The specificity and breadth of SARS-CoV-2-reactive T cell receptors after Ad26.COV2.S vaccination were assessed by TCRbeta repertoire sequencing. The TCR-sequenced set comprised approximately 32 samples: approximately 20 Ad26.COV2.S vaccine recipients, 5 placebo recipients and 8 SARS-CoV-2 convalescent individuals. Participants in the trial were split at random into five groups of five each, receiving low-dose or high-dose Ad26.COV2.S once or twice, or else placebo on both occasions. Investigators remained blinded to trial group allocation during experiments and outcome assessment. Study-wide findings and limitations: After vaccination, spike-specific CD8+ and CD4+ T cell responses were reported to show substantial breadth. The authors noted that the TCR breadth and depth analyses may have underestimated total T cell responses. Higher spike-specific TCR breadth was observed in Ad26.COV2.S recipients than in placebo recipients (P = 0.0014). Vaccine and placebo recipients had similar non-spike TCR breadth, a finding consistent with the vaccine containing only spike. The study was not powered for comparison of responses between vaccine doses or regimens.

The CDR3, cysteine through phenylalanine, is 14 amino acids long. Only the CDR3 DNA stays, 42 bases, in frame from base 1. Clipping removes 5 bases from V and 5 bases from J, with 9 as the unmatched junction base count. Reading the germline V gene (reference sequence) gives CDR1 GTSNPN and CDR2 SVGIG. TCRbeta CDR3 regions were sequenced with the immunoSEQ Assay. After extraction, genomic DNA underwent amplification by bias-controlled multiplex PCR, followed by high-throughput sequencing. As for the original processing: Collapsing and filtering of sequences were performed to quantify the absolute abundance of each unique TCRbeta CDR3 region. T cell fraction was estimated by normalizing TCRbeta template counts to usable DNA, with usable DNA measured through amplification of reference genes found in all nucleated cells. Repertoire TCRs were annotated as SARS-CoV-2-specific by exact matching of V gene, CDR3 amino acid sequence and J gene to a known reactive TCR set. The reference SARS-CoV-2 TCR set was derived from MIRA and filtered for enrichment in COVID-19-positive ImmuneCODE repertoires, a step that removed public or cross-reactive TCRs. Based on the MIRA antigens, annotated TCRs were further analysed at the level of specific ORF or position within ORF. Depth was the summed frequency of annotated unique rearrangements, while breadth was defined as annotated unique rearrangements over total unique productive rearrangements. TCR breadth was compared between groups using two-sided Wilcoxon rank-sum tests. TCRdb's version of the immuneACCESS table is confined to in-frame rearrangements and falls short of the full clone set. An unresolved V gene accounts for under half of the shortfall where checked; the remainder is of unknown origin. V, J and clone size are taken as reported in that table, and D and trimming were inferred from the DNA itself. The sample table lists about 350,000 clones, about 85% of them with a count of one. The ten largest clones represent roughly 6% of the sample.

Source: peripheral blood, taken in a trial of Ad26.COV2.S vaccine versus placebo. This receptor was taken from a person between 18 and 65 years old who received the Ad26.COV2.S COVID-19 vaccine or a placebo. The chain uses TRBV30 and TRBJ2-7; 10 nucleotides in the junction match TRBD1. The bases read TGTGCCTGGGGGGCGGGACAGGGGATGAACGAGCAGTACTTC. Its protein reads: CAWGAGQGMNEQYF. When the CDR3 is completed using the reference TRBV30 and TRBJ2-7 genes on either side, the full variable domain is SQTIHQWPATLVQPVGSPLSLECTVEGTSNPNLYWYRQAAGRGLQLLFYSVGIGQISSEVPQNLSASRPQDRQFILSSKKLLLSDSGFYLCAWGAGQGMNEQYFGPGTRLTVT.